These T cell receptor beta chains were read from a single sample in a study of identical twins. TCRdb itself ran the 5' RACE reads through MiXCR, one entry per CDR3 protein. Among about 520,000 distinct CDR3 sequences, approximately 22% were seen once, and the ten largest hold around 1%. Another study also made use of these data, one on T cells expressing NK-cell markers.

The material sequenced was CD4+ T cells sorted from blood. These receptors came from a woman aged 18-35 years in good health. Both conserved end residues are part of each CDR3. The order of the fields is CDR3 length, D gene, clone size, V gene, J gene, CDR3 DNA, CDR3 protein. The D gene is left open where the match is weak. The size entry is marked missing in some rows and otherwise reads once, few, many or a size class.

CDR3 length: 13
D gene: TRBD1
clone size: NA
V gene: TRBV12-3/TRBV12-4
J gene: TRBJ1-5
CDR3 DNA: TGTGCCAGCAGACCGGGACAGAATCAGCCCCAGCATTTT
CDR3 protein: CASRPGQNQPQHF

CDR3 length: 13
D gene: NA
clone size: many
V gene: TRBV29-1
J gene: TRBJ1-4
CDR3 DNA: TGCAGCGTTGAAGAAGGGGCGGATGAAAAACTGTTTTTT
CDR3 protein: CSVEEGADEKLFF

CDR3 length: 15
D gene: TRBD2
clone size: NA
V gene: TRBV29-1
J gene: TRBJ2-3
CDR3 DNA: TGCAGCGTTCCGCCTAGCGGGGGGGGCACAGATACGCAGTATTTT
CDR3 protein: CSVPPSGGGTDTQYF

CDR3 length: 15
D gene: TRBD1
clone size: many
V gene: TRBV12-3/TRBV12-4
J gene: TRBJ2-3
CDR3 DNA: TGTGCCAGCGTCCCCTCCGGACAGGGAACCGATACGCAGTATTTT
CDR3 protein: CASVPSGQGTDTQYF

CDR3 length: 16
D gene: NA
clone size: NA
V gene: TRBV5-6
J gene: TRBJ1-4
CDR3 DNA: TGTGCCAGCAGCCCGGGCCCCGATCGGGGTAATGAAAAACTGTTTTTT
CDR3 protein: CASSPGPDRGNEKLFF

CDR3 length: 15
D gene: TRBD1
clone size: few
V gene: TRBV20-1
J gene: TRBJ1-1
CDR3 DNA: TGCAGTGCTAGACCTAGGACAGGGACGAACACTGAAGCTTTCTTT
CDR3 protein: CSARPRTGTNTEAFF

CDR3 length: 15
D gene: NA
clone size: few
V gene: TRBV5-1
J gene: TRBJ2-3
CDR3 DNA: TGCGCCAGCAGCTTGACCCAGCGAGAAACAGATACGCAGTATTTT
CDR3 protein: CASSLTQRETDTQYF

CDR3 length: 17
D gene: NA
clone size: NA
V gene: TRBV21-1
J gene: TRBJ2-3
CDR3 DNA: TGTGCCAGCAAACCGAGACTAGCGGGAGAGAAGACAGATACGCAGTATTTT
CDR3 protein: CASKPRLAGEKTDTQYF

CDR3 length: 12
D gene: NA
clone size: few
V gene: TRBV2
J gene: TRBJ1-1
CDR3 DNA: TGTGCCAGCGGAGGACAGTACACTGAAGCTTTCTTT
CDR3 protein: CASGGQYTEAFF

CDR3 length: 12
D gene: NA
clone size: many
V gene: TRBV2
J gene: TRBJ2-7
CDR3 DNA: TGTGCCAGCAGAACTGCATCGGTCGAGCAGTACTTC
CDR3 protein: CASRTASVEQYF

CDR3 length: 13
D gene: NA
clone size: few
V gene: TRBV7-2
J gene: TRBJ2-1
CDR3 DNA: TGTGCCAGCAGCTTGAGATTCAACAATGAGCAGTTCTTC
CDR3 protein: CASSLRFNNEQFF

CDR3 length: 15
D gene: NA
clone size: NA
V gene: TRBV15
J gene: TRBJ2-3
CDR3 DNA: TGTGCCACCAGCAGAGATTCAGGTAGCACAGATACGCAGTATTTT
CDR3 protein: CATSRDSGSTDTQYF

CDR3 length: 11
D gene: NA
clone size: many
V gene: TRBV12-3/TRBV12-4
J gene: TRBJ1-2
CDR3 DNA: TGTGCCAGCAGACGAAACTATGGCTACACCTTC
CDR3 protein: CASRRNYGYTF

CDR3 length: 17
D gene: TRBD2
clone size: NA
V gene: TRBV5-6
J gene: TRBJ2-1
CDR3 DNA: TGTGCCAGCAGGCGGAGACTAGCGGGAGGCCTCTACAATGAGCAGTTCTTC
CDR3 protein: CASRRRLAGGLYNEQFF

CDR3 length: 16
D gene: TRBD1
clone size: NA
V gene: TRBV2
J gene: TRBJ2-1
CDR3 DNA: TGTGCCAGCAGTGAATACAGGGGGAGCTCCTACAATGAGCAGTTCTTC
CDR3 protein: CASSEYRGSSYNEQFF

CDR3 length: 15
D gene: TRBD1
clone size: NA
V gene: TRBV7-8
J gene: TRBJ2-7
CDR3 DNA: TGTGCCAGCAGCTTCAGACAGGGGGCGGGCTACGAGCAGTACTTC
CDR3 protein: CASSFRQGAGYEQYF

CDR3 length: 11
D gene: TRBD2
clone size: few
V gene: TRBV20-1
J gene: TRBJ2-7
CDR3 DNA: TGCAGTGCCCTAGCGGGAGGTGAGCAGTACTTC
CDR3 protein: CSALAGGEQYF

CDR3 length: 14
D gene: NA
clone size: many
V gene: TRBV6-5
J gene: TRBJ1-1
CDR3 DNA: TGTGCCAGCAGTTACTCGTCCCCAGTGGTTGAAGCTTTCTTT
CDR3 protein: CASSYSSPVVEAFF

CDR3 length: 11
D gene: NA
clone size: NA
V gene: TRBV20-1
J gene: TRBJ2-5
CDR3 DNA: TGCAGTGCCGGCGTGGAAGAGACCCAGTACTTC
CDR3 protein: CSAGVEETQYF

CDR3 length: 14
D gene: NA
clone size: few
V gene: TRBV20-1
J gene: TRBJ2-1
CDR3 DNA: TGCAGTGCTAGACTCCCGGCCAGCGCCAATGAGCAGTTCTTC
CDR3 protein: CSARLPASANEQFF

CDR3 length: 14
D gene: TRBD2
clone size: few
V gene: TRBV7-9
J gene: TRBJ2-5
CDR3 DNA: TGTGCCAGCAGCTTAAGGACTAGCGGGGAGACCCAGTACTTC
CDR3 protein: CASSLRTSGETQYF

CDR3 length: 11
D gene: NA
clone size: few
V gene: TRBV2
J gene: TRBJ2-7
CDR3 DNA: TGTGCCAGCAGTGGGGACGGCGAGCAGTACTTC
CDR3 protein: CASSGDGEQYF

CDR3 length: 15
D gene: NA
clone size: few
V gene: TRBV5-1
J gene: TRBJ2-3
CDR3 DNA: TGCGCCAGCAGCTTGGACGCAGGAGGCACAGATACGCAGTATTTT
CDR3 protein: CASSLDAGGTDTQYF

CDR3 length: 12
D gene: NA
clone size: NA
V gene: TRBV5-1
J gene: TRBJ1-1
CDR3 DNA: TGCGCCAGCAGCGAGCCGGGACGTGAAGCTTTCTTT
CDR3 protein: CASSEPGREAFF

CDR3 length: 15
D gene: TRBD2
clone size: few
V gene: TRBV29-1
J gene: TRBJ2-1
CDR3 DNA: TGCAGCGTTGTAGTAGCGGGAGTCTCCTACAATGAGCAGTTCTTC
CDR3 protein: CSVVVAGVSYNEQFF

CDR3 length: 16
D gene: TRBD1
clone size: few
V gene: TRBV12-3/TRBV12-4
J gene: TRBJ2-2
CDR3 DNA: TGTGCCAGCAGTATGCCCGGGACAGCCTTAACCGGGGAGCTGTTTTTT
CDR3 protein: CASSMPGTALTGELFF

CDR3 length: 15
D gene: TRBD1
clone size: few
V gene: TRBV7-2
J gene: TRBJ2-7
CDR3 DNA: TGTGCCAGCAGCTTAGTGGGACAGGGCACGTACGAGCAGTACTTC
CDR3 protein: CASSLVGQGTYEQYF

CDR3 length: 15
D gene: NA
clone size: few
V gene: TRBV6-5
J gene: TRBJ2-1
CDR3 DNA: TGTGCCAGCAGTTACAGGGAAAGCTCCTACAATGAGCAGTTCTTC
CDR3 protein: CASSYRESSYNEQFF

CDR3 length: 15
D gene: TRBD2
clone size: many
V gene: TRBV12-3/TRBV12-4
J gene: TRBJ2-1
CDR3 DNA: TGTGCCAGCAGTTTCTTACTAGCGGGGAGTAATGAGCAGTTCTTC
CDR3 protein: CASSFLLAGSNEQFF

CDR3 length: 10
D gene: NA
clone size: NA
V gene: TRBV12-3/TRBV12-4
J gene: TRBJ2-7
CDR3 DNA: TGTGCCAGCAGCTCCGGGGAGCAGTACTTC
CDR3 protein: CASSSGEQYF

CDR3 length: 16
D gene: TRBD2
clone size: many
V gene: TRBV20-1
J gene: TRBJ2-5
CDR3 DNA: TGCAGTGCTAGAGCGACAAGCGGGGGGGTTCAAGAGACCCAGTACTTC
CDR3 protein: CSARATSGGVQETQYF

CDR3 length: 15
D gene: NA
clone size: once
V gene: TRBV6-1
J gene: TRBJ2-1
CDR3 DNA: TGTGCCAGCAGCCCCCAAAGGATATCCTACAATGAGCAGTTCTTC
CDR3 protein: CASSPQRISYNEQFF

CDR3 length: 17
D gene: TRBD2
clone size: few
V gene: TRBV5-1
J gene: TRBJ2-1
CDR3 DNA: TGCGCCAGCAGCCCCGGACTAGCGGGGGACCATTACAATGAGCAGTTCTTC
CDR3 protein: CASSPGLAGDHYNEQFF

CDR3 length: 13
D gene: NA
clone size: NA
V gene: TRBV12-3/TRBV12-4
J gene: TRBJ1-5
CDR3 DNA: TGTGCCAGCAGTTTTTGGGGAGGTCAGCCCCAGCATTTT
CDR3 protein: CASSFWGGQPQHF

CDR3 length: 14
D gene: NA
clone size: NA
V gene: TRBV6-2/TRBV6-3
J gene: TRBJ1-2
CDR3 DNA: TGTGCCAGCAGTTACGAGGGTCGGAGCTATGGCTACACCTTC
CDR3 protein: CASSYEGRSYGYTF

CDR3 length: 14
D gene: NA
clone size: NA
V gene: TRBV20-1
J gene: TRBJ2-3
CDR3 DNA: TGCAGTGCTAGTTTCCGGGAGAGCACAGATACGCAGTATTTT
CDR3 protein: CSASFRESTDTQYF

CDR3 length: 11
D gene: NA
clone size: few
V gene: TRBV5-1
J gene: TRBJ2-7
CDR3 DNA: TGCGCCAGCAGATTGGGGGACGAGCAGTACTTC
CDR3 protein: CASRLGDEQYF

CDR3 length: 14
D gene: NA
clone size: few
V gene: TRBV12-3/TRBV12-4
J gene: TRBJ2-7
CDR3 DNA: TGTGCCAGCAGTTTATTGGACGGACCCTACGAGCAGTACTTC
CDR3 protein: CASSLLDGPYEQYF

CDR3 length: 15
D gene: NA
clone size: few
V gene: TRBV5-1
J gene: TRBJ2-3
CDR3 DNA: TGCGCCAGCAGCTTGGACTACTTTTCCACAGATACGCAGTATTTT
CDR3 protein: CASSLDYFSTDTQYF

CDR3 length: 14
D gene: NA
clone size: NA
V gene: TRBV20-1
J gene: TRBJ2-1
CDR3 DNA: TGCAGTGCTACCTCTCTGAGCTCCTACAATGAGCAGTTCTTC
CDR3 protein: CSATSLSSYNEQFF

CDR3 length: 15
D gene: NA
clone size: few
V gene: TRBV12-3/TRBV12-4
J gene: TRBJ2-1
CDR3 DNA: TGTGCCAGCAGTTTACGAGGATCCGGCGGGGATGAGCAGTTCTTC
CDR3 protein: CASSLRGSGGDEQFF

CDR3 length: 13
D gene: NA
clone size: NA
V gene: TRBV20-1
J gene: TRBJ2-1
CDR3 DNA: TGCAGTGCTAGCCACCCCACTACTAGTCAGCGTTCGTTC
CDR3 protein: CSASHPTTSQRSF

CDR3 length: 15
D gene: NA
clone size: NA
V gene: TRBV9
J gene: TRBJ1-1
CDR3 DNA: TGTGCCAGCAGCGCACGGAACACACTGAACACTGAAGCTTTCTTT
CDR3 protein: CASSARNTLNTEAFF